The present entry profiles one T cell receptor beta chain with its context. The data are from a study of blood T cell repertoires in COVID-19. Study context: The United States, Italy and Spain provided the acute and convalescent COVID-19 samples. Sources were T cells, B-cell-depleted T cells, or PBMCs; the material itself was cDNA or gDNA.

Germline V gene data show CDR1 as LNHNV and CDR2 as YYDKDF (reference sequence). Trimming took off 0 bases at V and 3 bases at J, with 12 bases between the two ends. The CDR3 totals 15 residues. Measured with immunoSEQ multiplex PCR; TCRdb has only the in-frame clones, and not every one. Of hundreds of thousands of clones listed, around nine tenths are singletons. This sequence originates from a woman aged 25 to 39 with COVID-19, enrolled during active disease. The sample taken for sequencing was peripheral blood. This chain joins TRBV15 and TRBJ2-7, with a tentative D call TRBD1 (5 bases). The CDR3 DNA follows: TGTGCCACCAGCAGAGATCCACAGGCCATCTACGAGCAGTACTTC. Amino acids: CATSRDPQAIYEQYF.